The entry below describes one T cell receptor beta chain. What it recognizes is unknown. Between the trimmed V and J ends, which lost 5 bases and 0 bases, there was a span of 6 bases. The CDR3 has 13 amino acids. Germline values: CDR1 SGHAT, CDR2 FQDESV (reference sequence). Sequencing targeted expressed TCRB transcripts, as all isolated RNA had been reverse transcribed. Using immunoSEQ multiplex PCR, the repertoire was profiled, and TCRdb retains in-frame clones only, with some absent. The sample consists of some 150,000 clones, nearly 50% of them appearing once. This specimen comes from a study of beta chain features in type 1 diabetes. Study-wide results and limits: Reduced insertions and increased deletions marked VDJ junctions in type 1 diabetes patients. Short templates might get an advantage during PCR, and this would be equal in patients and controls.

Staining for CD45RO/CCR7/CD25/CD127/CD95/CD27 allowed sorting of CD4+ naive, central memory, regulatory and stem cell-like memory cells. The sequence came from a young man in good health. The genes are TRBV11-1 and TRBJ2-3; D unclear. Sequencing was carried out using Tregs from blood. The CDR3 sequence is CASSRSSTDTQYF. DNA for the CDR3: TGTGCCAGCAGCCGTAGTAGCACAGATACGCAGTATTTT.